This entry concerns a single TCR beta chain. The data are from a study of T cells in Graves' hyperthyroidism and ophthalmopathy. RNA transcripts yielded amplified TCR beta CDR3 regions. Using the HTBI primer set, a first-round RT-PCR was run on the TCR CDR3. MiXCR, applied by TCRdb to the multiplex PCR reads, yields one record per CDR3 protein. The sample lists 450,000 to 600,000 distinct CDR3 sequences, 13% to 15% seen once, with about 15% in the top ten. The CDR3 sequence is 15 residues long. Germline V gene sequence: CDR1 SNHLY, CDR2 FYNNEI. V shed 8 bases, J shed 3 bases, and the junction held 8 bases outside the gene matches.

The V gene is TRBV2, the J gene TRBJ2-3, with 10 bases fitting TRBD2. Sequencing was carried out using blood. This TCR was sampled from a woman aged 40-49 years with Graves' hyperthyroidism. The CDR3 loop reads CASDRAGGYTDTQYF. The DNA of the CDR3 is TGTGCCAGCGATCGAGCGGGAGGGTATACAGATACGCAGTATTTT. Combining the CDR3 with reference TRBV2 and TRBJ2-3 gives the whole variable domain EPEVTQTPSHQVTQMGQEVILRCVPISNHLYFYWYRQILGQKVEFLVSFYNNEISEKSEIFDDQFSVERPDGSNFTLKIRSTKLEDSAMYFCASDRAGGYTDTQYFGPGTRLTVL.